These T cell receptor beta chains were read from a single sample in a study of Ad26.COV2.S vaccination and SARS-CoV-2 variants. The table came from immunoSEQ multiplex PCR; TCRdb's copy has only in-frame clones and leaves some out. The sample holds 350,000 to 450,000 clones; around 86% are singletons and the top ten take about 3%. The sample consisted of peripheral blood, taken in a trial of Ad26.COV2.S vaccine versus placebo. These receptors were taken from a person between 18 and 65 years old who received the Ad26.COV2.S COVID-19 vaccine or a placebo. Both conserved end residues are part of each CDR3. Fields, in order: V gene, D gene, clone size, J gene, CDR3 length, CDR3 DNA, CDR3 protein. A D gene is named only where the DNA matches it firmly. Size is omitted from some rows. Given values are once, few, many or a class for expanded clones.

V gene: TRBV21-1; D gene: NA; clone size: NA; J gene: TRBJ2-5; CDR3 length: 13; CDR3 DNA: TGTGCCAGCAGCCTAGGGGATCAAGAGACCCAGTACTTC; CDR3 protein: CASSLGDQETQYF
V gene: TRBV9; D gene: NA; clone size: NA; J gene: TRBJ2-1; CDR3 length: 12; CDR3 DNA: TGTGCCAGCAGCGTGAAGGGAACTGAGCAGTTCTTC; CDR3 protein: CASSVKGTEQFF
V gene: TRBV10-2; D gene: TRBD1; clone size: NA; J gene: TRBJ1-2; CDR3 length: 13; CDR3 DNA: TGCGCCAGCAGCCCCGGGACAGGGAATGGCTACACCTTC; CDR3 protein: CASSPGTGNGYTF
V gene: TRBV25-1; D gene: TRBD1; clone size: NA; J gene: TRBJ2-4; CDR3 length: 14; CDR3 DNA: TGTGCCAGCAGGAAGACAGGGACGGAAAACATTCAGTACTTC; CDR3 protein: CASRKTGTENIQYF
V gene: TRBV6-2/TRBV6-3; D gene: NA; clone size: NA; J gene: TRBJ2-7; CDR3 length: 13; CDR3 DNA: TGTGCCAGCAGTCAGCTAGCCACCTACGAGCAGTACTTC; CDR3 protein: CASSQLATYEQYF
V gene: TRBV2; D gene: NA; clone size: NA; J gene: TRBJ1-2; CDR3 length: 16; CDR3 DNA: TGTGCCAGCAGTGGTCGGTCTCTGGGATCCTCTATCGGCTACACCTTC; CDR3 protein: CASSGRSLGSSIGYTF
V gene: TRBV9; D gene: TRBD2; clone size: NA; J gene: TRBJ2-2; CDR3 length: 17; CDR3 DNA: TGTGCCAGCAGCGTAGCAGGCGGGGGGGCAGGCACCGGGGAGCTGTTTTTT; CDR3 protein: CASSVAGGGAGTGELFF
V gene: TRBV3-1/TRBV3-2; D gene: NA; clone size: NA; J gene: TRBJ2-5; CDR3 length: 13; CDR3 DNA: TGTGCCACCACGTTCGGGTGGCAAGAGACCCAGTACTTC; CDR3 protein: CATTFGWQETQYF
V gene: TRBV7-9; D gene: NA; clone size: NA; J gene: TRBJ1-2; CDR3 length: 15; CDR3 DNA: TGTGCCAGCAGCTTTTATTGGGATAATGGCTATGGCTACACCTTC; CDR3 protein: CASSFYWDNGYGYTF
V gene: TRBV4-1; D gene: TRBD1; clone size: once; J gene: TRBJ1-5; CDR3 length: 15; CDR3 DNA: TGCGCCAGCAGCCCGGGACAGCCGTTCAATCAGCCCCAGCATTTT; CDR3 protein: CASSPGQPFNQPQHF
V gene: TRBV9; D gene: NA; clone size: few; J gene: TRBJ1-2; CDR3 length: 14; CDR3 DNA: TGTGCCAGCAGCAAAGGACAGTCTAACTATGGCTACACCTTC; CDR3 protein: CASSKGQSNYGYTF
V gene: TRBV27; D gene: NA; clone size: many; J gene: TRBJ1-1; CDR3 length: 17; CDR3 DNA: TGTGCCAGCAGTTTATCGGCGACGGAGTACCAAGAAACTGAAGCTTTCTTT; CDR3 protein: CASSLSATEYQETEAFF
V gene: TRBV4-1; D gene: NA; clone size: NA; J gene: TRBJ2-7; CDR3 length: 14; CDR3 DNA: TGCGCCAGTTCAAACCCCGGGAGAACCTACGAGCAGTACTTC; CDR3 protein: CASSNPGRTYEQYF
V gene: TRBV6-1; D gene: TRBD2; clone size: NA; J gene: TRBJ2-1; CDR3 length: 15; CDR3 DNA: TGTGCCAGCAGTGAAGGTGCTAGCGGGGGGAGTGAGCAGTTCTTC; CDR3 protein: CASSEGASGGSEQFF
V gene: TRBV19; D gene: TRBD1; clone size: once; J gene: TRBJ2-3; CDR3 length: 17; CDR3 DNA: TGTGCCAGTAGGGGGCGGGACAGGGTACCTTCCACAGATACGCAGTATTTT; CDR3 protein: CASRGRDRVPSTDTQYF
V gene: TRBV3-1/TRBV3-2; D gene: NA; clone size: NA; J gene: TRBJ2-3; CDR3 length: 13; CDR3 DNA: TGTGCCAGCAGCCAAGGAGATTCAAATACGCAGTATTTT; CDR3 protein: CASSQGDSNTQYF
V gene: TRBV20-1; D gene: NA; clone size: few; J gene: TRBJ1-5; CDR3 length: 14; CDR3 DNA: TGCAGTGCTAGTTCTCTGCAGTGGGGTCAGCCCCAGCATTTT; CDR3 protein: CSASSLQWGQPQHF
V gene: TRBV5-4; D gene: NA; clone size: NA; J gene: TRBJ2-7; CDR3 length: 15; CDR3 DNA: TGTGCCAGCAGCCCCCGTGGATTGGTTAGGGGGGAGCAGTACTTC; CDR3 protein: CASSPRGLVRGEQYF
V gene: TRBV20-1; D gene: NA; clone size: once; J gene: TRBJ1-4; CDR3 length: 13; CDR3 DNA: TGCAGTGCTCGTGAAGGGTTGGGTGAAAAACTGTTTTTT; CDR3 protein: CSAREGLGEKLFF
V gene: TRBV7-3; D gene: NA; clone size: NA; J gene: TRBJ1-2; CDR3 length: 14; CDR3 DNA: TGTGCCAGCAGCTTCGGACAAGGGGACTATGGCTACACCTTC; CDR3 protein: CASSFGQGDYGYTF
V gene: TRBV3-1/TRBV3-2; D gene: NA; clone size: once; J gene: TRBJ1-1; CDR3 length: 12; CDR3 DNA: TGTGCCAGCAGCCAGACCGGGCGAGGAGCTTTCTTT; CDR3 protein: CASSQTGRGAFF
V gene: TRBV7-3; D gene: TRBD2; clone size: NA; J gene: TRBJ2-2; CDR3 length: 16; CDR3 DNA: TGTGCCAGCAGCTTAGGGCTAGCGGGGGCCACCGGGGAGCTGTTTTTT; CDR3 protein: CASSLGLAGATGELFF
V gene: TRBV18; D gene: NA; clone size: NA; J gene: TRBJ1-6; CDR3 length: 14; CDR3 DNA: TGTGCCAGCTCACCCTACATGGTAAATTCACCCCTCCACTTT; CDR3 protein: CASSPYMVNSPLHF
V gene: TRBV7-9; D gene: NA; clone size: NA; J gene: TRBJ1-3; CDR3 length: 19; CDR3 DNA: TGTGCCAGCAGCTTACGCCGCACAGGGCGCCGGCTCTCTGGAAACACCATATATTTT; CDR3 protein: CASSLRRTGRRLSGNTIYF
V gene: TRBV3-1/TRBV3-2; D gene: NA; clone size: few; J gene: TRBJ1-3; CDR3 length: 16; CDR3 DNA: TGTGCCAGCAGCCCGAACCTAGGAGGGACTGGAAACACCATATATTTT; CDR3 protein: CASSPNLGGTGNTIYF
V gene: TRBV29-1; D gene: NA; clone size: NA; J gene: TRBJ1-2; CDR3 length: 14; CDR3 DNA: TGCAGCGTTGAAGGGGGCAGGTTCGACTATGGCTACACCTTC; CDR3 protein: CSVEGGRFDYGYTF
V gene: TRBV18; D gene: TRBD1; clone size: NA; J gene: TRBJ1-1; CDR3 length: 15; CDR3 DNA: TGTGCCAGCTCACCAGGTCTGACAGGGACCACTGAAGCTTTCTTT; CDR3 protein: CASSPGLTGTTEAFF